One sample yielded the 21 T cell receptor beta chains listed below, sequenced in a study of technical replicates of blood from several donors. Clones were sequenced by immunoSEQ multiplex PCR, and TCRdb holds only the in-frame ones, with some missing. The table lists about 79,000 clones, 80% to 95% of them singletons, with around 0.37% in the top ten. Sample: T cells isolated from PBMCs. All receptors come from a human donor in good health. Some clones in this sample may be carry-over from other donors' samples.

The J gene is TRBJ2-7, the V gene TRBV2, with TRBD2 identical over 7 bases. There are 16 residues in the CDR3. Germline V lookup: CDR1 SNHLY, CDR2 FYNNEI. The V gene end was trimmed by 5 bases and the J gene end by 4 bases; junction bases not matched to a gene: 14. CDR3 coding DNA: TGTGCCAGCAGTAGTAGTTGGAGCGGGGATATGTACGAGCAGTACTTC. Translation: CASSSSWSGDMYEQYF.

V gene TRBV5-4 combines with J gene TRBJ2-1; D unclear. Germline CDR1 is SGHNT and CDR2 is YYREEE (reference sequence). The CDR3 length is 13 residues. V gave up 4 bases and J gave up 4 bases, with 9 bases separating them. This CDR3 is CASSHPDYNEQFF. In nucleotides, the CDR3 is TGTGCCAGCAGCCACCCAGATTACAATGAGCAGTTCTTC.

The CDR3 protein is CASSDTGHLYGYTF. CDR3 bases: TGTGCCAGCAGTGATACGGGACACCTCTATGGCTACACCTTC. This rearrangement joins TRBV9 to TRBJ1-2, with a possible D match to TRBD1 (6 bases). This CDR3 has 14 amino acids. The germline gives CDR1 SGDLS, CDR2 YYNGEE. V was pared by 5 bases and J by 4 bases, with 15 bases between.

The V and J genes are TRBV5-4 and TRBJ2-1; no clear D. The V end lost 1 base, the J end lost 8 bases, and 10 bases lay between the germline ends. The CDR3 covers 13 residues. Germline CDR1 and CDR2: SGHNT and YYREEE (reference sequence). DNA of the CDR3: TGTGCCAGCAGCTTGAATCTTCTCCATGAGCAGTTCTTC. It specifies CASSLNLLHEQFF.

The rearrangement links TRBV9 to TRBJ2-1; 7 nucleotides match TRBD1. CDR1 is SGDLS and CDR2 is YYNGEE in the germline V gene. This CDR3 has 16 residues. V shed 3 bases and J 3 bases; nucleotides not matched to a gene: 9. The CDR3 DNA sequence: TGTGCCAGCAGCGGTGGGACAGTCTACTTCTACAATGAGCAGTTCTTC. Its translation is CASSGGTVYFYNEQFF.

In its sample, this clone was seen once. V is TRBV7-2 and J is TRBJ2-7; weak D call: TRBD1 (5 bases). V was trimmed by 1 base and J by 2 bases, leaving 9 bases between them. Germline V gene lookup returns CDR1 SGHTA and CDR2 FQGNSA. This CDR3 comprises 14 residues. The CDR3 DNA follows: TGTGCCAGCAGCTTAGGCAGGGTTACCTACGAGCAGTACTTC. The encoded protein is CASSLGRVTYEQYF.

J is TRBJ2-6 and V is TRBV19; D unresolved. V shed 3 bases and J shed 0 bases, with 9 bases lying between them. The CDR3 is made up of 16 amino acids. Germline CDR1 and CDR2: LNHDA and SQIVND (reference sequence). The CDR3 bases are TGTGCCAGTAGTATTTCACTGAGCTCTGGGGCCAACGTCCTGACTTTC. It yields the protein CASSISLSSGANVLTF.

This clone was found once. This chain links TRBV27 with TRBJ2-7; 8 bases align to TRBD1. Germline values: CDR1 MNHEY, CDR2 SMNVEV (reference sequence). Trimming removed 7 bases from V and 0 bases from J; junction bases left unmatched: 8. The CDR3 runs 15 residues. The CDR3 loop reads CASKWTGIPSYEQYF. The CDR3 coding sequence is TGTGCCAGCAAGTGGACAGGGATCCCCTCCTACGAGCAGTACTTC.

This chain links TRBV18 with TRBJ1-3; tentative D call: TRBD1 (6 bases). The CDR3 has 18 amino acids. Germline V CDR1 and CDR2: KGHSH, LQKENI. The V gene lost 2 bases and the J gene lost 0 bases, with 17 bases spanning the gap. The CDR3 loop is CASSPNQRRQASGNTIYF. In nucleotides, the CDR3 is TGTGCCAGCTCACCAAACCAAAGGAGACAGGCCTCTGGAAACACCATATATTTT.

V gene TRBV28 combines with J gene TRBJ1-4; D unclear. CDR3 length: 14 amino acids. The V end was cut by 7 bases, the J end by 5 bases, with 14 bases between. The germline V gene has CDR1 MDHEN and CDR2 SYDVKM. CDR3 sequence (DNA): TGTGCCAGCATCCGAGGCAGACGAAATGAAAAACTGTTTTTT. Residues: CASIRGRRNEKLFF.

The V gene is TRBV27, the J gene TRBJ1-2, with TRBD1 matching 9 bases. CDR1 is MNHEY, CDR2 SMNVEV, per germline (reference sequence). CDR3 length: 13 amino acids. V dropped 6 bases and J dropped 7; count of bases not matched to a gene: 6. The CDR3 loop reads CASRLTGGGGYTF. The CDR3 DNA reads as TGTGCCAGCAGGCTAACAGGGGGCGGTGGCTACACCTTC.

The chain employs TRBV29-1 and TRBJ1-2, with TRBD1 identical over 10 bases. Trimming took 7 bases from V and 2 from J; bases not matched to a gene: 1. In germline, CDR1 is SQVTM, CDR2 ANQGSEA. CDR3 length equals 12 residues. CDR3 residues: CSGGQGNYGYTF. In DNA, the CDR3 is TGCAGCGGGGGACAGGGGAACTATGGCTACACCTTC. Drawing the rest from reference TRBV29-1 and TRBJ1-2, the complete variable domain is SAVISQKPSRDICQRGTSLTIQCQVDSQVTMMFWYRQQPGQSLTLIATANQGSEATYESGFVIDKFPISRPNLTFSTLTVSNMSPEDSSIYLCSGGQGNYGYTFGSGTRLTVV.

The genes are TRBV6-5 and TRBJ1-2; TRBD1 might be the D (5 bases). The CDR3 spans 16 residues. The germline CDR1 and CDR2 sequences are MNHEY and SVGAGI. The V end was cut by 0 bases, the J end by 4 bases, with 15 bases between. The CDR3 nucleotides read TGTGCCAGCAGTTACTCCCCAGGGTTCGATGGCTATGGCTACACCTTC. Protein product: CASSYSPGFDGYGYTF.

This clone was seen more than once but under ten times. As DNA, the CDR3 is TGTGCCTGGAGTGTAACAGGGATGGGCCAGCCCCAGCATTTT. Amino acids: CAWSVTGMGQPQHF. The rearrangement links TRBV30 to TRBJ1-5; D is perhaps TRBD1 (6 bases). Deletions cut 0 bases from V and 7 bases from J, with 13 bases between. The germline gives CDR1 GTSNPN, CDR2 SVGIG (reference sequence). This CDR3 spans 14 amino acids.

The rearrangement joins TRBV4-2 to TRBJ2-3; 8 bases map to TRBD1. J was trimmed by 9 bases and V by 1 base; bases with no gene match: 9. Germline assignment: CDR1 LGHNA and CDR2 YNFKEQ. The CDR3 has 15 amino acids. The CDR3 loop is CASSQVVGQGATQYF. The CDR3 nucleotides read TGTGCCAGCAGCCAAGTTGTAGGGCAGGGGGCGACGCAGTATTTT.

The V call is TRBV5-1, the J call TRBJ2-1; tentatively, D is TRBD1 (6 bases). The CDR3 runs to 12 residues. Looked up from germline, CDR1 is SGHRS and CDR2 is YFSETQ. V was shortened by 4 bases and J by 14 bases, with 16 bases between the two germline ends. CDR3: CASSGYRAGKFF. The CDR3 DNA sequence: TGCGCCAGCAGCGGATACAGGGCCGGTAAGTTCTTC.

This clone turned up a few times. The gene calls are TRBV30 and TRBJ1-1; D remains ambiguous. V gave up 0 bases and J gave up 11 bases, with 13 bases separating them. This CDR3 region has 12 residues. Germline CDR1 GTSNPN, CDR2 SVGIG (reference sequence). DNA of the CDR3: TGTGCCTGGAGTGTACAACTCCGGGGTGCTTTCTTT. It yields the protein CAWSVQLRGAFF.

The gene calls are TRBV6-6 and TRBJ2-7; TRBD2 is a possible D gene (6 bases). The CDR3 has 15 residues. Germline V gene lookup returns CDR1 MNHNY and CDR2 SVGAGI (reference sequence). Between the trimmed V and J ends, which lost 5 bases and 3 bases, there was a span of 17 bases. CDR3 sequence reads: CASSPGDGSSYEQYF. CDR3 sequence (DNA): TGTGCCAGCAGTCCGGGGGACGGGAGCAGCTACGAGCAGTACTTC.

The V gene is TRBV5-8, the J gene TRBJ2-7; D remains ambiguous. The germline CDR1 and CDR2 sequences are SGHTS and YDEGEE. V lost 0 bases and J 3 bases, leaving 10 bases between the germline ends. This CDR3 has 14 amino acids. The CDR3 nucleotides are TGTGCCAGCAGCTTGGGGAGTTCTCACTACGAGCAGTACTTC. It encodes CASSLGSSHYEQYF.

The rearrangement links TRBV7-9 to TRBJ2-2; D might be TRBD2 (6 bases). The CDR3 is made up of 17 amino acids. The V and J ends lost 5 bases and 7 bases respectively, with 23 bases between them. CDR1 is SEHNR, CDR2 FQNEAQ, per germline (reference sequence). The CDR3 region is CASSHQASGSYGGELFF. For the CDR3, the DNA is TGTGCCAGCAGCCATCAGGCCTCCGGGAGTTACGGCGGGGAGCTGTTTTTT.

V is TRBV6-1 and J is TRBJ1-4; 11 nucleotides agree with TRBD1. Germline V gene sequence: CDR1 MNHNS, CDR2 SASEGT. V shed 7 bases and J 7 bases; nucleotides not matched to a gene: 5. The CDR3 is made up of 14 amino acids. CDR3 sequence reads: CASTRTGGGEKLFF. CDR3 DNA: TGTGCCAGCACCCGGACAGGGGGCGGTGAAAAACTGTTTTTT.